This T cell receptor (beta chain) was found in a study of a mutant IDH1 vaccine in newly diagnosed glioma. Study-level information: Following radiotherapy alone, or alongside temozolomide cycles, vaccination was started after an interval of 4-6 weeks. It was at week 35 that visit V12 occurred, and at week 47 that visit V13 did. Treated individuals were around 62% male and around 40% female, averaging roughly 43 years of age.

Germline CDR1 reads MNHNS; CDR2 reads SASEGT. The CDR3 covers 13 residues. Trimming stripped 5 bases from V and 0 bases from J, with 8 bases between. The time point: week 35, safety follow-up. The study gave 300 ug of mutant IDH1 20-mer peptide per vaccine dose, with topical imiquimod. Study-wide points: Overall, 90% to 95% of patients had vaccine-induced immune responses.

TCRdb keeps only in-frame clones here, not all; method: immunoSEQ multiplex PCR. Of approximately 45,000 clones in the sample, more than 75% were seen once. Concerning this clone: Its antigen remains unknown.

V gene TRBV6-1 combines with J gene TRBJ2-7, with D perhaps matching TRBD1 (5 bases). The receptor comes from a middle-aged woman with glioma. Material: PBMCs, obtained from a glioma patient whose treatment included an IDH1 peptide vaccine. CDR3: CASSTGRSYEQYF. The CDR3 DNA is TGTGCCAGCAGTACAGGACGCTCCTACGAGCAGTACTTC.